Below, one TCR beta chain is given with its context. No antigen is known for it. No quality values exist for individual bases; no much larger clone is one base distant. The cohort consisted of 650 to 850 healthy bone marrow donors. At the time of sampling, all cohort members were nominally healthy, though unrecorded immune exposures were likely present. The donor tested CMV seronegative, placing the donor among the roughly 340 seronegative members of the cohort. Every donor gave a peripheral blood sample, and the peripheral blood mononuclear cells from that sample were used for TCR beta sequencing. The Qiagen DNeasy Blood Extraction Kit was used to extract genomic DNA from the blood cell samples. These data are taken from a study of cytomegalovirus exposure and HLA in healthy donors (dated by TCRdb to the late 2010s). Describing the broader study: An earlier analysis of some 600 of the donors reported approximately 280 Gb of sequence data and 117 million unique TCR beta sequences obtained from roughly 170 million T cells. Donor age, sex, ethnicity and CMV serostatus were compiled alongside the repertoire data. Rather than drawing on any new phenotypic data, the later analysis identified candidate immune exposures from TCR beta sequences and the way those sequences occurred across donors. The study used immunosequencing to profile the T cell repertoires of about 670 subjects and linked those repertoires to cytomegalovirus serostatus. A handful of DR-DQ haplotypes were handled as single units for association and clustering because linkage in the cohort was strong. Among roughly 400 genotyped donors of the cohort, an average of approximately 220,000 unique TCR beta nucleotide sequences was sequenced per donor, of which approximately 18% were non-productive. Every repertoire in the discovery cohort had been generated on one and the same sequencing platform. A separate validation cohort of over a hundred different subjects was used in addition to the approximately 640-subject first cohort. Typing coverage varied by locus: roughly 629-640 donors for A, B, C, DRB1 and DQB1; roughly 560 for DQA1; about 600 for DPA1; roughly 470 for DPB1. The genetic ancestry cluster associated with self-reported Caucasian donors included approximately 85% of the 398 genotyped donors. The study aimed to test whether cataloging public T cell receptors could reveal signatures of past pathogen exposure. An earlier analysis of several hundred of the donors applied high-throughput TCR beta sequencing to assess whether each TCR beta V gene segment acted as functional or pseudogenic. Both class I and class II loci were covered by HLA typing, at four-digit resolution. To study patterns of TCR occurrence, a later analysis re-analyzed previously published TCR beta repertoires from around 670 donors and added high-resolution HLA genotyping. Genome-wide SNP genotypes for about three fifths of the roughly 670 donors were used in a later genetic analysis, which treated that subset as a discovery cohort. Roughly 300 gigabases of sequencing data and around 80 million unique TCR sequences made up an early release that covered several hundred HLA-typed donors. To predict cytomegalovirus infection status, the study brought together high-throughput TCR immunosequencing, statistical association of individual TCRs with disease status, and machine learning.

V loses 5 bases of germline sequence and J loses 8 bases, and the interval between the two ends is 12 bases. Via the germline V gene (reference sequence), CDR1 is SEHNR and CDR2 FQNEAQ. Counted from cysteine to phenylalanine, this CDR3 has 12 amino acids. Only CDR3 DNA remains: 36 bases, in frame from the first base. Library creation used the immunoSEQ multiplex PCR assay. The multiplex PCR relied on a mix of 60 forward primers for TCR Vbeta segments and 13 reverse primers for TCR Jbeta segments. A multiplex PCR assay on genomic DNA amplified the CDR3 region of rearranged TCR beta genes. The Illumina HiSeq System was used to sequence the amplified TCR beta libraries as 87-base-pair reads. As for the original processing: Across the 600 to 700 repertoires, a later analysis counted 75 million to 90 million unique TCR beta chains, roughly 11 million of which were shared by at least two donors. To remove PCR and sequencing errors, raw reads were error-corrected and collapsed into unique sequences using a nearest-neighbor algorithm that merged closely related sequences. Alignment of CDR3 sequences to IMGT reference sequences was used to assign V, D and J gene segments. For a sequence to be retained, at least a six-nucleotide match to both a V gene segment and a J gene segment was required. A rearrangement was called productive if the CDR3 had no stop codons and remained in frame with V and J, and every other rearrangement was called non-productive. Following IMGT convention, CDR3 was defined as the stretch from the second conserved V-encoded cysteine up to the conserved J-encoded phenylalanine. The earlier analysis of 450 to 750 of the donors excluded any sequence lacking an unambiguous match to a single V gene segment. An earlier analysis of 587 of the donors classified V segments as functional when productive rearrangements were above 56.7% and as segregating when the standard deviation between donors was above 5%. To diagnose cytomegalovirus status from the catalog of TCR beta chain sequences, a statistical classification framework was built. In a later analysis, TCR nucleotide sequences were compared against IMGT/GENE-DB human TR gene sequences so that V and J genes could be assigned. Using the TCRdist pipeline, a later analysis assigned CDR3 sequences along with most-parsimonious VDJ recombination scenarios. A later analysis defined each TCR beta chain by its CDR3 amino acid sequence plus V-gene family, and excluded reads lacking a unique V-gene family. As a way to deal with suspected cross-contamination and a sequencing artifact, a later analysis dropped nearly 600 nucleotide sequences that were highly shared and had low generation probability. For each public chain, a later analysis derived a clonal expansion index from normalized ranks of inferred template counts within each repertoire. A later analysis computed generation probabilities with a VDJ recombination model fitted to out-of-frame rearrangements, and checked the results against IGoR. In a later analysis, TCR-TCR, TCR-HLA and TCR-CMV co-occurrence was scored with hypergeometric tests, and a repertoire-size bias correction was applied to TCR pairs. A later analysis estimated false discovery rates by permuting HLA or CMV assignments 20 times. In a later analysis, co-occurring TCRs were grouped with DBSCAN, and TCRdist sequence similarity was added when clustering was performed within HLA-allele-positive subsets. Repertoires with fewer than 30,000 or more than 120,000 public chains were left out of co-occurrence clustering, as were several repertoires with anomalous nucleotide sharing. This immuneACCESS table, as held by TCRdb, lists in-frame sequences with V and J called but not all clones. Of the missing ones, under half trace to an unresolved V gene in checked studies; the others have no known cause. The D gene and trimming were derived from the DNA, and the V and J assignments and clone size from that table. This sample holds approximately 140,000 clones; about 80% were observed only once. The ten largest account for 5.1% of the sample.

Overall study results and their limits: The only immune exposure information available for the cohort was CMV serostatus. Compared with equally common non-associated chains, HLA-associated TCR beta chains in a later analysis were more clonally expanded and had lower generation probabilities. In a later analysis, several top co-occurrence clusters were reported to appear linked to parvovirus B19, influenza, CMV and Epstein-Barr virus. This cohort had only TCR beta chains sequenced, and the lack of alpha or paired-chain data limited which features could be detected. HLA typing was unavailable for some donors at each locus, so association tests used only the typed subset. In the study, some 160 TCR beta chains were listed as associated with cytomegalovirus. In a later analysis, most CMV-associated TCR beta chains were found to appear HLA-restricted, with HLA associations seemingly driven largely by CMV exposure. Because counts were too low, seventeen rarely observed V segments, including chromosome 9 orphons, were excluded from the earlier analysis of under 650 of the donors. Some IMGT-functional V segments, including TRBV6-2 and TRBV6-3, could not be distinguished by the 87-base-pair reads and were therefore excluded. A later genetic analysis reported fewer N-insertions in productive TCRs among donors in an Asian-associated ancestry cluster than the roughly 670-donor mean. When HLA alleles, especially DR and DQ, strongly co-occurred, attributing TCR associations to individual alleles was difficult. A cluster of highly shared sequence variants was judged likely to represent a technical artifact of the sequencing pipeline. A later genetic analysis associated a missense DCLRE1C variant with V-gene and J-gene trimming of TCR beta chains, and an independent cohort replicated the association. Most TCR sequences were seen in very few donors, while some public TCRs were found in many individuals. Broadly in line with IMGT annotations, most TCR beta V segments showed up in productive rearrangements about 87% or about 30% of the time in an earlier analysis of several hundred of the donors. In vitro tests confirmed that a few of the cytomegalovirus-associated TCR beta chains recognize cytomegalovirus antigens. Cytomegalovirus status was reported to be diagnosed by the classifier with high specificity and sensitivity in both the original and validation cohorts. Correlated functional status among segregating V segments might be attributable to linkage disequilibrium, but an unknown experimental factor could not be ruled out. The authors suggested that the approach could potentially be generalized to other disease states and immunological phenotypes. According to a later analysis, TCR association rates differed among HLA loci, with DRB1 alleles showing the most associated TCRs and HLA-C alleles showing the fewest. Sequencing depth was assumed to be roughly uniform across donors in the presence/absence analyses, though that assumption may not hold. A further reported finding was that TCR beta sequences accurately predicted the HLA-A and HLA-B alleles for most subjects in the first cohort. Specific HLA alleles were associated with 15,000 to 20,000 TCR beta sequences at a false discovery rate of 0.05 in a later analysis.

The clonotype was recovered from a male donor in good health and CMV-seronegative. Here the chain combines TRBV7-9 and TRBJ1-2; a confident D gene designation cannot be given. The sample comprised PBMCs. DNA sequence: TGTGCCAGCAGCCCGTTCGGGTCCGGCTACACCTTC. Translated, it reads CASSPFGSGYTF.